Listed here are 18 T cell receptor beta chains from one sample, sequenced in a study of T-cell memory formation after mild COVID-19. TCRdb processed the 5' RACE reads anew with MiXCR; each CDR3 protein has one entry. The table has approximately 260,000 distinct CDR3 sequences, over 15% seen once. The specimen sequenced was PBMCs or a T cell subset sorted from them (not recorded which). The receptors shown here come from a man between 18 and 29 years old who had mild COVID-19 (a few samples of this study predate the infection). Cell type and time point are not known.

The chain uses TRBV4-1 and TRBJ1-5, with D possibly being TRBD1 (5 bases). Looked up from germline, CDR1 is MGHRA and CDR2 is YSYEKL. CDR3 length equals 13 residues. V lost 11 bases and J lost 1, with 12 bases in between. CDR3 nucleotide sequence: TGCGCCGCAGGTGGGGGGAGCAATCAGCCCCAGCATTTT. It encodes CAAGGGSNQPQHF.

The chain carries TRBV29-1 and TRBJ1-2, with 8 bases lining up with TRBD1. The CDR3 sequence is 14 residues long. V lost 0 bases, J lost 4 bases, and 4 bases stayed unmatched. The V gene's germline CDR1 is SQVTM and CDR2 ANQGSEA. The CDR3 DNA reads TGCAGCGTTGAAGACAGGGGGCAGAGCTATGGCTACACCTTC. Residues: CSVEDRGQSYGYTF.

CDR3 coding DNA: TGCAGTGCCAGGCTAGCGGGGGGAGAGACCCAGTACTTC. Protein: CSARLAGGETQYF. The chain recombines TRBV20-1 with TRBJ2-5, with 11 bases fitting TRBD2. Trimming took 6 bases from V and 4 from J; bases not matched to a gene: 4. The CDR3 extends over 13 amino acids. Looked up from germline, CDR1 is DFQATT and CDR2 is SNEGSKA (reference sequence).

This clonotype occurred a few times. This sequence joins TRBV6-5 and TRBJ1-2; tentative D call: TRBD1 (5 bases). The CDR3 runs to 12 residues. Trimming cost V 7 bases and J 8 bases, with 14 bases left between them. Germline CDR1 and CDR2: MNHEY and SVGAGI. In DNA, the CDR3 is TGTGCCAGCACCCTCGCGGGGCACGGCTACACCTTC. Translating gives CASTLAGHGYTF.

The J gene is TRBJ2-5, the V gene TRBV9, with TRBD2 identical over 14 bases. The germline gives CDR1 SGDLS, CDR2 YYNGEE. V dropped 2 bases and J dropped 2; count of bases not matched to a gene: 2. The CDR3 length is 16 residues. CDR3 residues: CASSVTSGGAQETQYF. The CDR3 DNA reads TGTGCCAGCAGCGTGACTAGCGGGGGGGCTCAAGAGACCCAGTACTTC.

At least ten counts were recorded for this clonotype. The chain combines TRBV5-1 with TRBJ1-1, with 7 bases fitting TRBD1. The germline V gene encodes CDR1 SGHRS and CDR2 YFSETQ. Trimming removed 1 base from V and 4 bases from J; junction bases left unmatched: 4. The length of the CDR3 is 14 residues. Here the CDR3 reads CASSLQGGSTEAFF. The CDR3 DNA follows: TGCGCCAGCAGCTTGCAGGGGGGCAGCACTGAAGCTTTCTTT.

The V call is TRBV30, the J call TRBJ1-1; D not resolved. Trimming cost V 3 bases and J 2 bases, with 10 bases left between them. The CDR3 runs to 13 residues. Per the germline V gene, CDR1 is GTSNPN and CDR2 is SVGIG (reference sequence). CDR3 in DNA: TGTGCCTGGAGCTTAGGCCCAAACACTGAAGCTTTCTTT. Translating it yields CAWSLGPNTEAFF. Based on the CDR3 plus reference TRBV30 and TRBJ1-1, the full variable domain is SQTIHQWPATLVQPVGSPLSLECTVEGTSNPNLYWYRQAAGRGLQLLFYSVGIGQISSEVPQNLSASRPQDRQFILSSKKLLLSDSGFYLCAWSLGPNTEAFFGQGTRLTVV.

This clonotype showed up many times. The chain is built from TRBV2 and TRBJ1-2; no clear D. The ends were cut back, 7 bases at V and 6 bases at J, with 18 bases in the middle. This CDR3 is 14 amino acids long. Per the germline V gene, CDR1 is SNHLY and CDR2 is FYNNEI. CDR3 protein: CASNRDMKADGYTF. The CDR3 DNA reads as TGTGCCAGCAACCGTGATATGAAAGCCGATGGCTACACCTTC.

This sequence joins TRBV4-3 and TRBJ2-1; 10 bases are shared with TRBD2. V dropped 0 bases and J dropped 8; count of bases not matched to a gene: 7. This CDR3 is 16 amino acids long. The germline gives CDR1 LGHNA, CDR2 YSLEER. CDR3: CASSQDLSAGGHEQFF. For the CDR3, the DNA is TGCGCCAGCAGCCAAGACCTATCAGCGGGGGGGCATGAGCAGTTCTTC.

The CDR3 protein is CASSFPGRIQETQYF. Here the CDR3 DNA reads TGTGCCAGCAGCTTCCCCGGTAGGATCCAAGAGACCCAGTACTTC. The gene calls are TRBV7-9 and TRBJ2-5; no clear D. Germline loops: CDR1 SEHNR, CDR2 FQNEAQ (reference sequence). The CDR3 covers 15 residues. V was cut by 3 bases and J by 1 base, with 12 bases left in between.

Ten or more counts support this clonotype. The chain carries TRBV18 and TRBJ1-2; no reliable D call. V lost 3 bases and J 1 base, leaving 21 bases between the germline ends. CDR1 is KGHSH and CDR2 is LQKENI in the germline V gene. The CDR3 spans 18 residues. The CDR3 DNA reads as TGTGCCAGCTCACCGATACCCATGGGATTTGCGGTTAACTATGGCTACACCTTC. This encodes CASSPIPMGFAVNYGYTF.

This chain connects TRBV29-1 to TRBJ2-6; 11 nucleotides line up with TRBD1. J gave up 2 bases and V 6 bases, and 6 bases lay outside the gene matches. Germline V gene lookup returns CDR1 SQVTM and CDR2 ANQGSEA. The CDR3 extends over 16 amino acids. The CDR3 sequence is CSVMDRGLPGANVLTF. The CDR3 DNA sequence: TGCAGCGTCATGGACAGGGGGCTTCCTGGGGCCAACGTCCTGACTTTC.

As DNA, the CDR3 is TGCAGTGGGACAGTATGGGGAGAGCAAGAGACCCAGTACTTC. Translation gives CSGTVWGEQETQYF. The chain has TRBV20-1 and TRBJ2-5, with D possibly matching TRBD1 (6 bases). The V and J ends lost 7 bases and 2 bases respectively, with 17 bases between them. The CDR3 contains 14 residues. In germline, CDR1 is DFQATT, CDR2 SNEGSKA (reference sequence).

This clonotype was detected only a few times. J is TRBJ1-2 and V is TRBV6-5; D is ambiguous. This CDR3 has 12 amino acids. Between the trimmed V and J ends, which lost 6 bases and 4 bases, there was a span of 9 bases. Germline values: CDR1 MNHEY, CDR2 SVGAGI. The CDR3 sequence is CASSPVGYGYTF. CDR3 in DNA: TGTGCCAGCAGCCCCGTCGGCTATGGCTACACCTTC.

The rearrangement links TRBV27 to TRBJ1-6; tentative D call: TRBD1 (5 bases). Germline-derived CDR1 and CDR2 are MNHEY and SMNVEV (reference sequence). The CDR3 is 16 residues long. Trimming removed 5 bases at V and 7 bases at J, with 18 bases between. The CDR3 DNA follows: TGTGCCAGCAGTCCCCTCACCCGGGACGTAAATTCACCCCTCCACTTT. This sequence encodes CASSPLTRDVNSPLHF.

In its sample, this clonotype was seen many times. The rearrangement links TRBV7-2 to TRBJ2-5; 10 positions agree with TRBD2. The CDR3 runs to 16 residues. CDR1 SGHTA and CDR2 FQGNSA come from the germline V gene. V gave up 5 bases and J gave up 1 base; unmatched junction bases: 7. CDR3 sequence (DNA): TGTGCCAGCAGCGGTCTGAGCGGGGGGGCCCAAGAGACCCAGTACTTC. Its translation: CASSGLSGGAQETQYF.

CDR3: CASSSGLHEQYF. CDR3 nucleotide sequence: TGCGCCAGCAGCTCAGGGCTCCACGAGCAGTACTTC. The gene calls are TRBV5-1 and TRBJ2-7; a possible D gene is TRBD1 (5 bases). Germline-derived CDR1 and CDR2 are SGHRS and YFSETQ. This CDR3 spans 12 amino acids. V was shortened by 3 bases and J by 5 bases, with 9 bases between the two germline ends. The full variable domain, completed using reference TRBV5-1 and TRBJ2-7, is KAGVTQTPRYLIKTRGQQVTLSCSPISGHRSVSWYQQTPGQGLQFLFEYFSETQRNKGNFPGRFSGRQFSNSRSEMNVSTLELGDSALYLCASSSGLHEQYFGPGTRLTVT.

This clonotype was seen only a few times. The genes are TRBV10-3 and TRBJ1-2; maybe TRBD1 (6 bases). CDR3 length equals 12 residues. With 11 bases removed from V and 7 bases from J, the gap between germline ends came to 17 bases. Germline loops: CDR1 ENHRY, CDR2 SYGVKD. CDR3 sequence: CAVTVGQTGYTF. DNA for the CDR3: TGTGCCGTCACTGTTGGACAGACTGGCTACACCTTC.